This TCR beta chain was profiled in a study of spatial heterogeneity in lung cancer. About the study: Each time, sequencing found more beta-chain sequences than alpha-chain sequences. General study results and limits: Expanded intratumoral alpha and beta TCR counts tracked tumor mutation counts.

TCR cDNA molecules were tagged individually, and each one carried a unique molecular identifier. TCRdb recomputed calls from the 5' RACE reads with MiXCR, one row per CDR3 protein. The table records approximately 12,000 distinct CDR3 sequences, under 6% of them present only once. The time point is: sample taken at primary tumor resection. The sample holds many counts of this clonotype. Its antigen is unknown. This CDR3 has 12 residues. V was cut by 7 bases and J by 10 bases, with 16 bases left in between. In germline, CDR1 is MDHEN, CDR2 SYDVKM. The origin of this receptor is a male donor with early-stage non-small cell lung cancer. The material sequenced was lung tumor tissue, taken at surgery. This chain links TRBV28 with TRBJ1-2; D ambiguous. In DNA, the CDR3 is TGTGCCAGCACCCAAATGGGGTCCGACTACACCTTC. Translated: CASTQMGSDYTF.